The 20 T cell receptor beta chains listed next were all sequenced from one sample in a study of neoadjuvant anti-PD-1 for oral cavity cancer. Time point meaning: after neoadjuvant nivolumab, at surgical resection. Data came from immunoSEQ multiplex PCR; TCRdb stores just in-frame clones and leaves some out. The sample holds around 24,000 clones, roughly 29% seen once. The specimen comprised tumor tissue, sampled after nivolumab (anti-PD-1) treatment. Receptor source: a person aged 35 to 85 with oral cavity squamous cell carcinoma.

Many counts were recorded for this clone. The genes are TRBV30 and TRBJ1-1, with D hard to call. The CDR3 extends over 12 amino acids. The ends were cut back, 3 bases at V and 1 base at J, with 6 bases in the middle. The germline CDR1 and CDR2 sequences are GTSNPN and SVGIG (reference sequence). CDR3 loop: CAWREGNTEAFF. CDR3 DNA sequence: TGTGCCTGGAGAGAGGGGAACACTGAAGCTTTCTTT.

V and J are TRBV7-9 and TRBJ2-1, with 8 bases that match TRBD2. The CDR3 totals 15 residues. J lost 0 bases, V lost 5 bases, and 3 bases had no gene match. Germline V CDR1 and CDR2: SEHNR, FQNEAQ (reference sequence). CDR3 in amino acids: CASSPTSGSYNEQFF. CDR3 sequence (DNA): TGTGCCAGCAGCCCCACTAGCGGCTCCTACAATGAGCAGTTCTTC.

The chain links TRBV19 to TRBJ2-2, with D maybe TRBD2 (6 bases). Germline CDR1 reads LNHDA; CDR2 reads SQIVND (reference sequence). Trimming took 8 bases from V and 3 from J, leaving 13 bases between them. CDR3 length: 14 amino acids. DNA for the CDR3: TGTGCCAGTTCGACTAGAGTTGACACCGGGGAGCTGTTTTTT. This sequence encodes CASSTRVDTGELFF.

This clone showed up just a few times. The V gene is TRBV2, the J gene TRBJ1-1; D is uncertain. The germline V gene has CDR1 SNHLY and CDR2 FYNNEI. Trimming shortened V by 7 bases and J by 0 bases, and 9 bases separated the two germline ends. The CDR3 runs 13 residues. The CDR3 DNA reads TGTGCCAGCAACGACCTGATGAACACTGAAGCTTTCTTT. Protein sequence: CASNDLMNTEAFF.

This clone was counted a few times. CDR3 nucleotides: TGTGCCAGCAGCCTCCGACCCGGAGGGGGGGGTTCCTACGAGCAGTACTTC. Translated, it gives CASSLRPGGGGSYEQYF. The V gene is TRBV7-3, the J gene TRBJ2-7; the D gene is possibly TRBD2 (7 bases). Germline CDR1 reads SGHTA; CDR2 reads FQGTGA. Trimming cost V 5 bases and J 1 base, with 21 bases left between them. This CDR3 comprises 17 residues.

This clone was recorded a few times. The chain links TRBV30 to TRBJ2-7; D is ambiguous. The length of the CDR3 is 13 residues. Germline V gives CDR1 GTSNPN, CDR2 SVGIG (reference sequence). Trimming removed 0 bases at V and 3 bases at J, with 9 bases between. The CDR3 loop is CAWSVLGNYEQYF. As DNA, the CDR3 is TGTGCCTGGAGTGTTCTTGGAAACTACGAGCAGTACTTC.

This rearrangement joins TRBV6-5 to TRBJ1-2; 9 bases fit TRBD1. The V gene's germline CDR1 is MNHEY and CDR2 SVGAGI. This CDR3 region has 13 residues. V was clipped by 5 bases and J by 8 bases; unmatched bases: 6. In DNA, the CDR3 is TGTGCCAGCAGTAAGGGACAGGGCCTAGGCTACACCTTC. Translating it yields CASSKGQGLGYTF.

The gene calls are TRBV30 and TRBJ1-4, with D unclear. V was trimmed by 1 base and J by 1 base, leaving 4 bases between them. The CDR3 extends over 13 amino acids. CDR1 is GTSNPN, CDR2 SVGIG, per germline (reference sequence). The CDR3, as DNA: TGTGCCTGGAGTGGGATAACTAATGAAAAACTGTTTTTT. The encoded protein is CAWSGITNEKLFF.

At least ten counts were recorded for this clone. In nucleotides, the CDR3 is TGTGCCAGCAGTCCCGACACGAACTATGGCTACACCTTC. This gives the protein CASSPDTNYGYTF. The chain uses TRBV2 and TRBJ1-2; D is unresolved. The CDR3 extends over 13 amino acids. Trimming removed 5 bases at V and 2 bases at J, with 9 bases between. Germline V gene data show CDR1 as SNHLY and CDR2 as FYNNEI.

The rearrangement joins TRBV7-3 to TRBJ2-3; 11 bases match TRBD2. The V segment lost 4 bases and the J segment 6 bases; nucleotides outside the gene matches: 6. The CDR3 is 15 amino acids. Per the germline V gene, CDR1 is SGHTA and CDR2 is FQGTGA. CDR3 in DNA: TGTGCCAGCAGCTCGACTAGCGGGGATGGGGATACGCAGTATTTT. This codes for CASSSTSGDGDTQYF.

This clone has more than one count but fewer than ten. The chain has TRBV4-1 and TRBJ1-2; D gene ambiguous. CDR1 and CDR2 (germline): MGHRA, YSYEKL. The V end was cut by 2 bases, the J end by 8 bases, with 18 bases between. The CDR3 totals 15 residues. The CDR3 nucleotides read TGCGCCAGCAGCCAAACAAAAAATAGGATCACGGGCTACACCTTC. It specifies CASSQTKNRITGYTF.

This clone has just a few counts. The V call is TRBV11-2, the J call TRBJ2-7; D uncertain. The germline V gene encodes CDR1 SGHAT and CDR2 FQNNGV. Trimming stripped 4 bases from V and 0 bases from J, with 7 bases between. The CDR3 covers 13 residues. The CDR3 loop reads CASSSPTSYEQYF. The CDR3 nucleotides read TGTGCCAGCAGCTCGCCCACCTCCTACGAGCAGTACTTC.

V usage is TRBV6-5 and J usage is TRBJ1-5, with TRBD1 matching 7 bases. The CDR3 loop spans 15 amino acids. Germline V CDR1 and CDR2: MNHEY, SVGAGI. After removal of 0 bases from V and 5 bases from J, the junction contained 4 bases not matched to a gene. CDR3 amino acids: CASSYSYTGDQPQHF. In nucleotides, the CDR3 is TGTGCCAGCAGTTACTCCTATACAGGGGATCAGCCCCAGCATTTT.

The V gene is TRBV19, the J gene TRBJ1-1; 8 nucleotides line up with TRBD1. The CDR3 extends over 14 amino acids. Losses at the gene ends were 7 bases for V and 6 bases for J; bases not matched to a gene: 10. CDR1 and CDR2 (germline): LNHDA, SQIVND (reference sequence). The chain's CDR3 is CASNAGQGNAEAFF. The CDR3, as DNA: TGTGCCAGTAACGCCGGACAGGGAAATGCTGAAGCTTTCTTT.

This clone occurred a few times. This sequence joins TRBV29-1 and TRBJ1-1; no definite D call. CDR3 length equals 13 residues. V shed 1 base and J shed 1 base, with 7 bases lying between them. CDR1 SQVTM and CDR2 ANQGSEA come from the germline V gene. The CDR3 DNA reads TGCAGCGTTGAAGTATCCCAGAACACTGAAGCTTTCTTT. Protein product: CSVEVSQNTEAFF.

The chain carries TRBV30 and TRBJ2-2; 8 bases line up with TRBD1. This CDR3 comprises 14 residues. V gave up 7 bases and J gave up 1 base; unmatched junction bases: 5. Germline V lookup: CDR1 GTSNPN, CDR2 SVGIG (reference sequence). As DNA, the CDR3 is TGTGCCTCCCCTGGACAGGGGAACACCGGGGAGCTGTTTTTT. Amino acid sequence: CASPGQGNTGELFF.

This chain connects TRBV4-1 to TRBJ2-1; 14 bases are a match to TRBD2. The ends lost 3 bases at V and 6 bases at J; junction bases unmatched: 4. This CDR3 is built from 16 residues. CDR1 is MGHRA, CDR2 YSYEKL, per germline. CDR3 nucleotides: TGCGCCAGCAGCCAGGCGGGACTAGCGGGAGTCAATGAGCAGTTCTTC. Protein sequence: CASSQAGLAGVNEQFF.

The chain employs TRBV9 and TRBJ2-3; 11 nucleotides line up with TRBD2. Germline CDR1 SGDLS, CDR2 YYNGEE. After removal of 3 bases from V and 5 bases from J, the junction contained 14 bases not matched to a gene. This CDR3 spans 18 amino acids. The CDR3 sequence: CASSETPGLAGGGDTQYF. CDR3 in DNA: TGTGCCAGCAGCGAAACCCCCGGGTTAGCGGGGGGGGGAGATACGCAGTATTTT.

This clone was detected a few times. J is TRBJ1-2 and V is TRBV7-9; no reliable D call. V lost 0 bases, J lost 3 bases, and 11 bases lay in between. The CDR3 consists of 15 residues. Germline V gene lookup returns CDR1 SEHNR and CDR2 FQNEAQ (reference sequence). CDR3 sequence (DNA): TGTGCCAGCAGCTTAGCGAGTTTGGTTGACTATGGCTACACCTTC. The encoded protein is CASSLASLVDYGYTF.

This clone qualifies as hyperexpanded (1% or more). Other DNA variants within this sample encode the same CDR3. The chain links TRBV5-6 to TRBJ2-3, with TRBD1 matching 9 bases. Trimming took 0 bases from V and 3 from J; bases not matched to a gene: 5. Per the germline V gene, CDR1 is SGHDT and CDR2 is YYEEEE. There are 16 residues in the CDR3. The CDR3 nucleotides are TGTGCCAGCAGCTTGGACAGTGGGACAGGGACAGATACGCAGTATTTT. Its translation: CASSLDSGTGTDTQYF.